This T cell receptor beta chain was identified in a study of cytotoxic CD8 clonotypes in ibrutinib-treated CLL. Overall study context: Response samples were taken after a median of approximately 13 months on treatment, range 6 to 36. Study results and caveats: Treatment left the uncommon public clonotypes either contracted or stable in frequency. Ibrutinib response saw clonality rise, and progression saw it return toward baseline.

On this clone itself: Its specificity is unknown.

The CDR3 is 12 amino acids. Trimming took 5 bases from V and 2 from J, leaving 7 bases between them. CDR1 and CDR2 from the germline V gene are SNHLY and FYNNEI. Method: immunoSEQ multiplex PCR; TCRdb's copy keeps in-frame clones and lacks some. This table holds roughly 330,000 clones, approximately 67% found once. This receptor was obtained from a human donor with chronic lymphocytic leukemia. The source material was PBMCs, sampled after 36 months of ibrutinib treatment. The chain combines TRBV2 with TRBJ2-7; no reliable D call. CDR3 in DNA: TGTGCCAGCAGTAGACAACCCTACGAGCAGTACTTC. This encodes CASSRQPYEQYF. Full variable domain (missing parts from reference TRBV2 and TRBJ2-7): EPEVTQTPSHQVTQMGQEVILRCVPISNHLYFYWYRQILGQKVEFLVSFYNNEISEKSEIFDDQFSVERPDGSNFTLKIRSTKLEDSAMYFCASSRQPYEQYFGPGTRLTVT.